A selection of T cell receptor beta chains follows, all from one sample in a study of blood T cell repertoires in COVID-19. The protocol was immunoSEQ multiplex PCR, while the TCRdb copy is restricted to in-frame clones and leaves out a portion. The sample shows around 140,000 clones, around 87% of them seen only once. What was sequenced was PBMCs or T cells enriched from blood (not recorded which). The receptor source for this set is a man in his 60s who had recovered from COVID-19. Both conserved end residues are part of each CDR3. Each record gives: D gene, V gene, clone size, J gene, CDR3 protein, CDR3 DNA. D genes are given only for firm matches. Some rows have no size entry. The others give once, few or many, or a class for an expanded clone.

d_gene: -
v_gene: TRBV2
abundance: -
j_gene: TRBJ2-7
CDR3aa: CASSEGPAPTYEQYF
CDR3nt: TGTGCCAGCAGTGAAGGTCCAGCGCCGACCTACGAGCAGTACTTC

d_gene: -
v_gene: TRBV29-1
abundance: -
j_gene: TRBJ1-3
CDR3aa: CSAPMRLGPGNTIYF
CDR3nt: TGCAGCGCGCCCATGCGTTTGGGGCCTGGAAACACCATATATTTT

d_gene: -
v_gene: TRBV27
abundance: -
j_gene: TRBJ2-7
CDR3aa: CASSFRGHPSYEQYF
CDR3nt: TGTGCCAGCAGTTTTAGAGGACATCCGTCCTACGAGCAGTACTTC

d_gene: -
v_gene: TRBV27
abundance: -
j_gene: TRBJ2-7
CDR3aa: CASTGSGAKAYEQYF
CDR3nt: TGTGCCAGCACTGGCTCAGGGGCGAAAGCCTACGAGCAGTACTTC

d_gene: -
v_gene: TRBV7-8
abundance: few
j_gene: TRBJ1-5
CDR3aa: CASSLEEGQPQHF
CDR3nt: TGTGCCAGCAGCTTAGAGGAGGGGCAGCCCCAGCATTTT

d_gene: -
v_gene: TRBV27
abundance: -
j_gene: TRBJ2-7
CDR3aa: CASRKDSSPSKQYF
CDR3nt: TGTGCCAGCAGGAAAGACAGCTCCCCATCGAAGCAGTACTTC

d_gene: -
v_gene: TRBV4-1
abundance: -
j_gene: TRBJ2-1
CDR3aa: CASSQIQPGVYNEQFF
CDR3nt: TGCGCCAGCAGCCAAATTCAACCGGGGGTCTACAATGAGCAGTTCTTC

d_gene: TRBD2
v_gene: TRBV6-5
abundance: -
j_gene: TRBJ2-7
CDR3aa: CASRLTSGVDEQYF
CDR3nt: TGTGCCAGCAGACTCACTAGCGGGGTGGACGAGCAGTACTTC

d_gene: -
v_gene: TRBV12-3/TRBV12-4
abundance: -
j_gene: TRBJ1-3
CDR3aa: CATARDPGNTIYF
CDR3nt: TGTGCCACTGCCAGGGATCCTGGAAACACCATATATTTT

d_gene: TRBD1
v_gene: TRBV2
abundance: few
j_gene: TRBJ1-1
CDR3aa: CASSRDSIKAFF
CDR3nt: TGTGCCAGCAGTAGGGACAGTATAAAAGCTTTCTTT

d_gene: -
v_gene: TRBV7-8
abundance: -
j_gene: TRBJ2-3
CDR3aa: CASCGTATDTQYF
CDR3nt: TGTGCCAGCTGTGGGACTGCGACAGATACGCAGTATTTT

d_gene: -
v_gene: TRBV19
abundance: once
j_gene: TRBJ2-7
CDR3aa: CATHQDSTYEQYF
CDR3nt: TGTGCCACCCACCAGGACTCAACCTACGAGCAGTACTTC

d_gene: -
v_gene: TRBV21-1
abundance: -
j_gene: TRBJ2-1
CDR3aa: CASSKGPKRLTSGSYNEQFF
CDR3nt: TGTGCCAGCAGCAAAGGGCCGAAAAGGTTGACTAGTGGCTCCTACAATGAGCAGTTCTTC

d_gene: TRBD2
v_gene: TRBV7-9
abundance: -
j_gene: TRBJ2-5
CDR3aa: CASSLRREFGETQYF
CDR3nt: TGTGCCAGCAGCTTAAGGCGGGAGTTCGGAGAGACCCAGTACTTC

d_gene: TRBD2
v_gene: TRBV6-5
abundance: -
j_gene: TRBJ2-7
CDR3aa: CASRLSGSSYEQYF
CDR3nt: TGTGCCAGCAGACTTAGCGGGTCCTCCTACGAGCAGTACTTC

d_gene: TRBD1
v_gene: TRBV12-5
abundance: once
j_gene: TRBJ2-5
CDR3aa: CASGTAPDETQYF
CDR3nt: TGTGCTTCCGGGACAGCACCCGATGAGACCCAGTACTTC

d_gene: TRBD2
v_gene: TRBV3-1/TRBV3-2
abundance: few
j_gene: TRBJ2-3
CDR3aa: CASSQDPLKAGGSTDTQYF
CDR3nt: TGTGCCAGCAGCCAAGATCCATTAAAAGCGGGAGGGAGCACAGATACGCAGTATTTT

d_gene: TRBD2
v_gene: TRBV6-5
abundance: once
j_gene: TRBJ2-7
CDR3aa: CASSPTSGRHEQYF
CDR3nt: TGTGCCAGCAGTCCAACTAGCGGGAGACACGAGCAGTACTTC

d_gene: -
v_gene: TRBV7-2
abundance: -
j_gene: TRBJ1-2
CDR3aa: CASSGVGEAGYTF
CDR3nt: TGTGCCAGCAGCGGAGTGGGGGAGGCTGGCTACACCTTC

d_gene: -
v_gene: TRBV14
abundance: -
j_gene: TRBJ2-3
CDR3aa: CASSPSTGMADTQYF
CDR3nt: TGTGCCAGCAGCCCGTCCACAGGGATGGCAGATACGCAGTATTTT

d_gene: -
v_gene: TRBV7-9
abundance: few
j_gene: TRBJ1-2
CDR3aa: CASRPQRDYGYTF
CDR3nt: TGTGCCAGCAGACCCCAGAGGGACTATGGCTACACCTTC

d_gene: -
v_gene: TRBV18
abundance: -
j_gene: TRBJ2-2
CDR3aa: CASSPRSTRANTGELFF
CDR3nt: TGTGCCAGCTCACCACGTTCGACAAGAGCGAACACCGGGGAGCTGTTTTTT

d_gene: -
v_gene: TRBV15
abundance: once
j_gene: TRBJ1-2
CDR3aa: CATSRDLGGAYDGYTF
CDR3nt: TGTGCCACCAGCAGAGATCTCGGGGGGGCATATGATGGCTACACCTTC

d_gene: TRBD1
v_gene: TRBV19
abundance: -
j_gene: TRBJ1-1
CDR3aa: CASSQDRGTEAFF
CDR3nt: TGTGCCAGTAGTCAGGACAGGGGCACTGAAGCTTTCTTT

d_gene: -
v_gene: TRBV28
abundance: -
j_gene: TRBJ1-1
CDR3aa: CASSTLLRQFYTEAFF
CDR3nt: TGTGCCAGCAGCACCCTCCTCAGACAGTTTTACACTGAAGCTTTCTTT

d_gene: -
v_gene: TRBV5-6
abundance: -
j_gene: TRBJ1-2
CDR3aa: CASSLRRSGYTF
CDR3nt: TGTGCCAGCAGCTTGAGGAGGTCCGGCTACACCTTC

d_gene: TRBD1
v_gene: TRBV5-1
abundance: -
j_gene: TRBJ1-2
CDR3aa: CASSLRDGQGGGYTF
CDR3nt: TGCGCCAGCAGCTTGAGGGACGGACAGGGTGGCGGCTACACCTTC

d_gene: -
v_gene: TRBV5-1
abundance: -
j_gene: TRBJ1-4
CDR3aa: CASKEEALNEKLFF
CDR3nt: TGCGCCAGCAAGGAGGAAGCCCTTAATGAAAAACTGTTTTTT

d_gene: TRBD2
v_gene: TRBV29-1
abundance: -
j_gene: TRBJ2-1
CDR3aa: CSVRREWDEQFF
CDR3nt: TGCAGCGTTAGGCGGGAGTGGGATGAGCAGTTCTTC

d_gene: TRBD1
v_gene: TRBV7-8
abundance: -
j_gene: TRBJ1-1
CDR3aa: CASSPSTGRITEAFF
CDR3nt: TGTGCCAGCAGCCCGTCGACAGGGAGAATCACTGAAGCTTTCTTT

d_gene: TRBD1
v_gene: TRBV7-3
abundance: few
j_gene: TRBJ2-2
CDR3aa: CASSFEDRGTGELFF
CDR3nt: TGTGCCAGCAGCTTCGAGGACAGGGGAACCGGGGAGCTGTTTTTT